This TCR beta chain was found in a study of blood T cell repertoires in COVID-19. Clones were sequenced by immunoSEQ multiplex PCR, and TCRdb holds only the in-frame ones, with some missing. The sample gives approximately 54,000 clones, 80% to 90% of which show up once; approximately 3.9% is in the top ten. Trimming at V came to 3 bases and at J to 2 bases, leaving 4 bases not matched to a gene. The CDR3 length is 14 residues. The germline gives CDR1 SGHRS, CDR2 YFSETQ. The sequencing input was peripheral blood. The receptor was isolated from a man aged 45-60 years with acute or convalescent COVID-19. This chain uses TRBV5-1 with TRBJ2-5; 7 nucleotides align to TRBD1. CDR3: CASSSGTAQETQYF. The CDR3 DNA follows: TGCGCCAGCAGCTCGGGGACAGCACAAGAGACCCAGTACTTC.